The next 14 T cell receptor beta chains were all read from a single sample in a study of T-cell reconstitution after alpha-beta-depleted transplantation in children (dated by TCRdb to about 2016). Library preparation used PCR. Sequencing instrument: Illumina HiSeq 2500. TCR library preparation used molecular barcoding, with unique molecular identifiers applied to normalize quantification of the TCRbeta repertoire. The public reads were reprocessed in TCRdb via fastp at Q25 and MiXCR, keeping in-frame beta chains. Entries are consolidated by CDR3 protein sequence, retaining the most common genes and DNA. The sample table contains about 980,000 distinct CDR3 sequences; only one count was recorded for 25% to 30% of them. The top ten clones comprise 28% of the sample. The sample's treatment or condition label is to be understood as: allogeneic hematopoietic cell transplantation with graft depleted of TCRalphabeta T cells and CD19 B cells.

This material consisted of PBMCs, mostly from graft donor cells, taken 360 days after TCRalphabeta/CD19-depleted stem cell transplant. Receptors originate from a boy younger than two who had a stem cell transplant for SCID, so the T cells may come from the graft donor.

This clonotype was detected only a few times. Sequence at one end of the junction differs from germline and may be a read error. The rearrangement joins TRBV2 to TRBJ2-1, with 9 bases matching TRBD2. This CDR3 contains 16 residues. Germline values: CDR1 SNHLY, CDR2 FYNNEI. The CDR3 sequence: CASREAGGGSYNEQFF. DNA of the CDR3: TGTGCCAGCAGGGAAGCGGGGGGCGGCTCCTACAATGAGCAGTTCTTC.

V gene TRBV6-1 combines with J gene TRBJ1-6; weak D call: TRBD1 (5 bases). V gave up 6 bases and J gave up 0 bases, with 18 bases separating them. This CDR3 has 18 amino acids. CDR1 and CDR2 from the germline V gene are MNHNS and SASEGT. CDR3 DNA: TGTGCCAGCAGCCGCCCCCCAGACAGAAGCTCCTATAATTCACCCCTCCACTTT. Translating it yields CASSRPPDRSSYNSPLHF.

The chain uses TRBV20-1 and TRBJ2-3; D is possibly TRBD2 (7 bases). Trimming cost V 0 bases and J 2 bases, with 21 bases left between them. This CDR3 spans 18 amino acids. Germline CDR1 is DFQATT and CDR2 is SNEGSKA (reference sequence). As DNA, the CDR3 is TGCAGTGCTAGAGAGCCGACTTGGCGGGGGCGATTCACAGATACGCAGTATTTT. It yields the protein CSAREPTWRGRFTDTQYF.

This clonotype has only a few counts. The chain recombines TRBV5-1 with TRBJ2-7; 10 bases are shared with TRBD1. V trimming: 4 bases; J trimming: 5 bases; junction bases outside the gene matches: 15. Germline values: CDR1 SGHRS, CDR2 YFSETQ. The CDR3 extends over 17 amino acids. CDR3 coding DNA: TGCGCCAGCAGCCGCGGCTCGGGGGACAGGGGTTTCCACGAGCAGTACTTC. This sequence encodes CASSRGSGDRGFHEQYF.

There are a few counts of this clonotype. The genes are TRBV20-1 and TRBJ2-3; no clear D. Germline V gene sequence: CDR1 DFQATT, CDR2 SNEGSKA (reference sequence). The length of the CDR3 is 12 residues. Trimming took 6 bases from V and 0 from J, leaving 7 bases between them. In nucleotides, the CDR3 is TGCAGTGCCCCCCATAGCACAGATACGCAGTATTTT. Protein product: CSAPHSTDTQYF.

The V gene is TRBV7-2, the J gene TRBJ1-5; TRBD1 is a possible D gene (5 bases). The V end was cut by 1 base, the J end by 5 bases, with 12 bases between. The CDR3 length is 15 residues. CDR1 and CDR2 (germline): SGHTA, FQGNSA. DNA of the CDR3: TGTGCCAGCAGCTTAGACGGGTGGGGGGATCAGCCCCAGCATTTT. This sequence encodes CASSLDGWGDQPQHF.

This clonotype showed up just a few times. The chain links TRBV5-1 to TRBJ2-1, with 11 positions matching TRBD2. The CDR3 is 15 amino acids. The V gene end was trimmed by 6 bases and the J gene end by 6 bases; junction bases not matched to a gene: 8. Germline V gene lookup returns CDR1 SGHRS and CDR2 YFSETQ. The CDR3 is CASNPTSGGPNEQFF. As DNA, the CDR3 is TGCGCCAGCAACCCCACTAGCGGGGGCCCCAATGAGCAGTTCTTC.

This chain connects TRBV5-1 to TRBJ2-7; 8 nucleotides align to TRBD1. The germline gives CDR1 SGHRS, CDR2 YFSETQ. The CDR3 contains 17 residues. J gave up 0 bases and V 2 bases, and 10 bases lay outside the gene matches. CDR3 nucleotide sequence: TGCGCCAGCAGCTTTCCCCAGGGGGCTCTAAGCTCCTACGAGCAGTACTTC. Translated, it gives CASSFPQGALSSYEQYF.

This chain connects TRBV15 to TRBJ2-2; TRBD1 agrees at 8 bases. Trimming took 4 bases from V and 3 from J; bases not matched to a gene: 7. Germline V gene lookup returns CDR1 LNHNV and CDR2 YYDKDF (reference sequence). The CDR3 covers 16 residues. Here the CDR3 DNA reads TGTGCCACCAGCATGACGGACAGGGATTACACCGGGGAGCTGTTTTTT. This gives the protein CATSMTDRDYTGELFF.

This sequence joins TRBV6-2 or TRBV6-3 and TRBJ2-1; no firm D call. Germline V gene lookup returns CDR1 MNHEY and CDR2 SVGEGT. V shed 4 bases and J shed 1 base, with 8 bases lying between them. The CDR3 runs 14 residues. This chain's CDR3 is CASSWSESYNEQFF. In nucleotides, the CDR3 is TGTGCCAGCAGTTGGAGTGAGTCCTACAATGAGCAGTTCTTC.

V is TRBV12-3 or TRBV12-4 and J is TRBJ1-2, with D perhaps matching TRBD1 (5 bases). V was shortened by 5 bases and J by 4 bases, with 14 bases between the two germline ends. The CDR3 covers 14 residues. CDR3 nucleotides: TGTGCCAGCAGTGGGACTGGGGTGGGCTATGGCTACACCTTC. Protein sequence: CASSGTGVGYGYTF.

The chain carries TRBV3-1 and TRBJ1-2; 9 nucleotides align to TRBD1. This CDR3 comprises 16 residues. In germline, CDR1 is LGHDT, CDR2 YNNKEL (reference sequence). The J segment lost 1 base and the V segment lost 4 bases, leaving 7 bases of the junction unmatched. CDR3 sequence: CASSRGTGFFNYGYTF. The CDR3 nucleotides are TGTGCCAGCAGCCGAGGGACAGGGTTCTTTAACTATGGCTACACCTTC. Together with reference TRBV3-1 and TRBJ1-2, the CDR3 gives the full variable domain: DTAVSQTPKYLVTQMGNDKSIKCEQNLGHDTMYWYKQDSKKFLKIMFSYNNKELIINETVPNRFSPKSPDKAHLNLHINSLELGDSAVYFCASSRGTGFFNYGYTFGSGTRLTVV.

The CDR3 sequence: CATSDAGTSGIDTQYF. CDR3 DNA sequence: TGTGCCACCAGTGACGCCGGGACTAGCGGTATAGATACGCAGTATTTT. The rearrangement links TRBV24-1 to TRBJ2-3; 11 nucleotides align to TRBD2. CDR3 length: 16 residues. Germline CDR1 is KGHDR and CDR2 is SFDVKD. Trimming at V came to 4 bases and at J to 5 bases, leaving 7 bases not matched to a gene.

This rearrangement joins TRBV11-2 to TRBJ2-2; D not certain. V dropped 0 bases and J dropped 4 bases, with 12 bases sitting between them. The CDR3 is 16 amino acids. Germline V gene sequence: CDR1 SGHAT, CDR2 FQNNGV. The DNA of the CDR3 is TGTGCCAGCAGCTTAGATAAGGGAAGGGTCACCGGGGAGCTGTTTTTT. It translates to CASSLDKGRVTGELFF.